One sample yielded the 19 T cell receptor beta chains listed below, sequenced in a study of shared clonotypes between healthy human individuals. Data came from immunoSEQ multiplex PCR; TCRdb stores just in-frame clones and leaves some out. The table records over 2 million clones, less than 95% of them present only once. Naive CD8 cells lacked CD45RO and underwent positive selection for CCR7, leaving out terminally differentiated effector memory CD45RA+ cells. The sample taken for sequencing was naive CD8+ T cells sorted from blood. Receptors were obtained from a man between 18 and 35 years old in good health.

The CDR3 is CASTPWAGEQYF. In DNA form, the CDR3 reads TGTGCCAGCACCCCGTGGGCTGGGGAGCAGTACTTC. The chain carries TRBV28 and TRBJ2-7; unclear D gene. CDR3 length equals 12 residues. Trimming took off 7 bases at V and 7 bases at J, with 14 bases between the two ends. Per germline, CDR1 MDHEN and CDR2 SYDVKM. Filled out from reference TRBV28 and TRBJ2-7, the complete variable domain reads DVKVTQSSRYLVKRTGEKVFLECVQDMDHENMFWYRQDPGLGLRLIYFSYDVKMKEKGDIPEGYSVSREKKERFSLILESASTNQTSMYLCASTPWAGEQYFGPGTRLTVT.

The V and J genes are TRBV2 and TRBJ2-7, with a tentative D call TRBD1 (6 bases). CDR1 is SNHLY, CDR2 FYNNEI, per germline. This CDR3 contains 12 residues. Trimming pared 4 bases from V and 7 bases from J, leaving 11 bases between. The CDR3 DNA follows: TGTGCCAGCAGTGGCTACAGGGCAGAGCAGTACTTC. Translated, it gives CASSGYRAEQYF.

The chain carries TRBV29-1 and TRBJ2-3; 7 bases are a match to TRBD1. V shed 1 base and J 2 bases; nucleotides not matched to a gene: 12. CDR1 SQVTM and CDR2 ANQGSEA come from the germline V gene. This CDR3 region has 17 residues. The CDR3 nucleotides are TGCAGCGTTGAAGGGATGGGACAGCTTTTTCTCACAGATACGCAGTATTTT. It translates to CSVEGMGQLFLTDTQYF.

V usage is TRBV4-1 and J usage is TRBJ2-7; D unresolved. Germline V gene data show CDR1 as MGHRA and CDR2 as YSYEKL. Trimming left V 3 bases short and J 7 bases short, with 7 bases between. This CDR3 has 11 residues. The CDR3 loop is CASSHQGEQYF. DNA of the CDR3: TGCGCCAGCAGCCATCAAGGTGAGCAGTACTTC.

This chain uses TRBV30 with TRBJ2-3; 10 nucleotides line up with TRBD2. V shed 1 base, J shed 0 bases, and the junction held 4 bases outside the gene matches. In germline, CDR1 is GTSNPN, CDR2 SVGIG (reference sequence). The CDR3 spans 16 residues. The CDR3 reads CAWSAGTSESTDTQYF. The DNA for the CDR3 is TGTGCCTGGAGTGCCGGGACTAGCGAAAGCACAGATACGCAGTATTTT.

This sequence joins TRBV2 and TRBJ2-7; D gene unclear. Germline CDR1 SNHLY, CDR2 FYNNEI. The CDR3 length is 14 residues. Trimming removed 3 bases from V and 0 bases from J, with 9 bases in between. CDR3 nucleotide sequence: TGTGCCAGCAGTGACGGCAGATTCTCCTACGAGCAGTACTTC. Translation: CASSDGRFSYEQYF.

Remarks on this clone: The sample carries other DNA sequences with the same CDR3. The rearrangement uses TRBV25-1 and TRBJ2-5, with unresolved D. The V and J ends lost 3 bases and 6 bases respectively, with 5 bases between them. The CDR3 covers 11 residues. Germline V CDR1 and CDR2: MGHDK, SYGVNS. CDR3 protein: CASSDPQTQYF. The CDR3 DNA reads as TGTGCCAGCAGTGATCCACAGACCCAGTACTTC.

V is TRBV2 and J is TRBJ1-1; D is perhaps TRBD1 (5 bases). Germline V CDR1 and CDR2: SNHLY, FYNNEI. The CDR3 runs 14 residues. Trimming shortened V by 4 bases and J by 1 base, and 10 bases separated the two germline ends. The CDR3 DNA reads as TGTGCCAGCAGTGTTGGACACCGGAACACTGAAGCTTTCTTT. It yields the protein CASSVGHRNTEAFF.

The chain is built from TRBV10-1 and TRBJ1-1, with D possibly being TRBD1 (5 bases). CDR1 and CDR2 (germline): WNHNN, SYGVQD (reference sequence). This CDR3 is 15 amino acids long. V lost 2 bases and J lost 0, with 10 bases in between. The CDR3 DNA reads TGCGCCAGCAGTGAGATTCGGGGGGTGAACACTGAAGCTTTCTTT. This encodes CASSEIRGVNTEAFF.

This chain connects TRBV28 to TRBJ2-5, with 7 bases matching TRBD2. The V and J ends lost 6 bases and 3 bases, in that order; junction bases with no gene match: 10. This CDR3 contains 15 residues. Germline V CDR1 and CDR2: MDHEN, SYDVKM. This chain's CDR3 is CASSFPGLAEETQYF. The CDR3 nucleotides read TGTGCCAGCAGCTTCCCTGGGCTAGCGGAAGAGACCCAGTACTTC.

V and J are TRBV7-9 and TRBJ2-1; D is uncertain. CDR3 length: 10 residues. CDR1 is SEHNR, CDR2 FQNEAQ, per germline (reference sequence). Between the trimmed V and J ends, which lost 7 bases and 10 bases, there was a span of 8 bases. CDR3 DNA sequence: TGTGCCAGCAAGGACGACGAGCAGTTCTTC. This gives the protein CASKDDEQFF.

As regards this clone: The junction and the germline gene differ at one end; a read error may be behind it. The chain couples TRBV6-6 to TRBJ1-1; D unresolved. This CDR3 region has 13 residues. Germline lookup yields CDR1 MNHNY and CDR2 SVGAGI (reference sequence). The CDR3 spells CASSDSWNTEAFF. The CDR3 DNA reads TGTGCCAGCAGTGACTCCTGGAACACTGAAGCTTTCTTT.

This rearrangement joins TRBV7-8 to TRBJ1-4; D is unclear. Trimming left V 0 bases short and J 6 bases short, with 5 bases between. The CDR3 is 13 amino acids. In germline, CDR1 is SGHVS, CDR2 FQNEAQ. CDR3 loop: CASSLAGYEKLFF. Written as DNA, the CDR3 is TGTGCCAGCAGCTTAGCGGGGTATGAAAAACTGTTTTTT.

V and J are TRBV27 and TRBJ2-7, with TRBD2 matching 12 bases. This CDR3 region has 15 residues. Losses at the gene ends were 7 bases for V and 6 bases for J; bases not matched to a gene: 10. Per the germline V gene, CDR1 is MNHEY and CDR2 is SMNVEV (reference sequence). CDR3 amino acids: CASTRLAGGPLEQYF. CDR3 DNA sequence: TGTGCCAGCACCCGCCTAGCGGGGGGGCCTCTCGAGCAGTACTTC.

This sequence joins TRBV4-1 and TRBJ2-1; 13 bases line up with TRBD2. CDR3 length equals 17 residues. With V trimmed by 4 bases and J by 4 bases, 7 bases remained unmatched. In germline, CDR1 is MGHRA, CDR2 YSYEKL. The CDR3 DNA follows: TGCGCCAGCAGCCCACGGACTAGCGGGGGACTATACAATGAGCAGTTCTTC. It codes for CASSPRTSGGLYNEQFF.

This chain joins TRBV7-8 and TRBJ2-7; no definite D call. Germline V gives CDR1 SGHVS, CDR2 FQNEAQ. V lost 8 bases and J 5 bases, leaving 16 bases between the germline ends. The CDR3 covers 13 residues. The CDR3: CASVSESLHEQYF. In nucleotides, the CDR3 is TGTGCCAGCGTTTCAGAGAGTTTGCACGAGCAGTACTTC.

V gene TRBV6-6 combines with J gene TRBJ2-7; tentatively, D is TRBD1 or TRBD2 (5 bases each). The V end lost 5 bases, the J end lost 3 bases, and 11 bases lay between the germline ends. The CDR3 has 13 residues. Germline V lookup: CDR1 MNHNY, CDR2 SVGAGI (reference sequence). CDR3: CASSEGPLYEQYF. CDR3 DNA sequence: TGTGCCAGCAGTGAGGGACCCCTCTACGAGCAGTACTTC.

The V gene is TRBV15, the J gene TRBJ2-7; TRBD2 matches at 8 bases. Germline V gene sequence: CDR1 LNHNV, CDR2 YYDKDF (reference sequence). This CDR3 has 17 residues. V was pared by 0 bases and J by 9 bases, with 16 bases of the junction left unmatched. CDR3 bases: TGTGCCACCAGCAGAGATGGAGAACTAGCGGCTTGGGTTGGGCAGTACTTC. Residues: CATSRDGELAAWVGQYF.

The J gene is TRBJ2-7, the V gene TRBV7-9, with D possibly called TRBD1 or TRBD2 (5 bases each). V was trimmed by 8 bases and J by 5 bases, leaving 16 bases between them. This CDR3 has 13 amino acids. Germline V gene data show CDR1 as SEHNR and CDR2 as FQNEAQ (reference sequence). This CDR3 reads CASFGGEGDEQYF. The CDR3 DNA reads TGTGCCAGCTTTGGGGGAGAAGGTGACGAGCAGTACTTC.